These T cell receptor beta chains were read from a single sample in a study of T cell repertoires in cytomegalovirus infection. TCRdb analysed the reads with MiXCR anew, one entry per CDR3 protein. The profile shows some 900,000 distinct CDR3 sequences, around a third of them singletons. For these receptors, no antigen is known. This material consisted of cultured CD8+ T cells from PBMCs, taken from culture after CMV antigen stimulation. The receptor source for this set is a human donor in good health (CMV status not recorded). Some clones in this sample may be carry-over from other donors' samples. Each CDR3 is given with its conserved first and last residue. D genes are given only for firm matches. Not all rows give a size; the values are once, few, many and, for expanded clones, a class.

TRBV25-1	NA	NA	TRBJ1-4	TGTGCCAGCAGTGAATGGAGCCCGGAGGCTCGGGAAAAACTGTTTTTT	CASSEWSPEAREKLFF
TRBV4-1	few	NA	TRBJ1-1	TGCGCCAGCAGCCACGAGGGGGTGAACACTGAAGCTTTCTTT	CASSHEGVNTEAFF
TRBV7-9	few	TRBD1	TRBJ2-3	TGTGCCAGCAGCCCCGCCGGGACAGAGAGCACAGATACGCAGTATTTT	CASSPAGTESTDTQYF
TRBV7-4	NA	TRBD2	TRBJ2-1	TGTGCCAGCAGCTCCGCCGGGACTAGCGGGGGCCTCTCCTACAATGAGCAGTTCTTC	CASSSAGTSGGLSYNEQFF
TRBV6-1	NA	NA	TRBJ2-5	TGTGCCAGCAGTAGGGATCGGCCGGGCTCGGGGGAGACCCAGTACTTC	CASSRDRPGSGETQYF
TRBV19	few	NA	TRBJ2-1	TGTGCCAGTAGTTCCCCGGGACTGAATCGGCATGAGCAGTTCTTC	CASSSPGLNRHEQFF
TRBV12-3/TRBV12-4	few	NA	TRBJ2-7	TGTGCCAGCAGTTCCAGGGACTTCGGGTACGAGCAGTACTTC	CASSSRDFGYEQYF
TRBV7-9	few	NA	TRBJ2-7	TGTGCCAGCAGCTTAGAGGTTCGCGAGCAGTACTTC	CASSLEVREQYF
TRBV2	NA	NA	TRBJ2-1	TGTGCCAACGAGGACATCGATGAGCAGTTCTTC	CANEDIDEQFF
TRBV6-5	few	NA	TRBJ1-4	TGTGCCAGCAGTTATTTTCTTCCGGGACCTCGGAATGAAAAACTGTTTTTT	CASSYFLPGPRNEKLFF
TRBV6-5	few	TRBD2	TRBJ2-1	TGTGCCAGCAGTTACGGGCTTGAGACTAGCGGGGGGGCTCGTCCTTTCTTC	CASSYGLETSGGARPFF
TRBV4-1	NA	NA	TRBJ1-6	TGCGCCAGCAGCCAAGTACAGAGTAATTCACCCCTCCACTTT	CASSQVQSNSPLHF
TRBV5-4	NA	TRBD1	TRBJ1-2	TGTGCCAGCAGCTGGGACAGGGGGACTAACTATGGCTACACCTTC	CASSWDRGTNYGYTF
TRBV7-9	NA	NA	TRBJ1-6	TGTGCCAGCAGCTTAGGCCCCCCATATTCACCCCTCCACTTT	CASSLGPPYSPLHF
TRBV6-5	NA	NA	TRBJ2-3	TGTGCCAGCAGTTGGGGGGTTGGGTCTAGCACAGATACGCAGTATTTT	CASSWGVGSSTDTQYF
TRBV2	NA	NA	TRBJ2-5	TGTGCCAGCAGTGCTTACGTCGACAGAATTCAAGAGACCCAGTACTTC	CASSAYVDRIQETQYF
TRBV7-9	few	NA	TRBJ1-2	TGTGCCAGCAGCCCCCCGGTAGGCTACAGGGCTGGCTACACCTTC	CASSPPVGYRAGYTF
TRBV28	NA	NA	TRBJ1-1	TGTGCCAGCAGTTTATGGGGGTATAGGGCTGAAGCTTTCTTT	CASSLWGYRAEAFF
TRBV9	NA	TRBD2	TRBJ2-6	TGTGCCAGCAGCGTAGCCGGCGGGAGCTCTGGGGCCAACGTCCTGACTTTC	CASSVAGGSSGANVLTF
TRBV29-1	few	TRBD2	TRBJ2-1	TGCAGCGTTGTCGGACTAGCGGGGGAACAGTTCTTC	CSVVGLAGEQFF
TRBV7-9	many	NA	TRBJ1-4	TGTGCCAGCAGTCGGGGTCCAGCAACTAATGAAAAACTGTTTTTT	CASSRGPATNEKLFF
TRBV19	NA	NA	TRBJ1-6	TGTGCCAGTAGTATACCAGTTAATAATTCACCCCTCCACTTT	CASSIPVNNSPLHF
TRBV27	NA	TRBD2	TRBJ2-2	TGTGCCAGCAGTTTTCTAGCGGGGGGCCCGAACACCGGGGAGCTGTTTTTT	CASSFLAGGPNTGELFF
TRBV7-6	NA	NA	TRBJ2-3	TGTGCCAGCAGTCCCGGGACCCTACTCGATACGCAGTATTTT	CASSPGTLLDTQYF
TRBV28	NA	NA	TRBJ2-7	TGTGCCAGCATCCCTCTTGACAGTCCCTACGAGCAGTACTTC	CASIPLDSPYEQYF
TRBV7-2	many	TRBD2	TRBJ2-3	TGTGCCAGCAGCTGGGGACTAGCCTTTCGAAGAGATACGCAGTATTTT	CASSWGLAFRRDTQYF
TRBV19	NA	NA	TRBJ1-5	TGTGCCAGCACGGACCTCAGAAGGGGCAATCAGCCCCAGCATTTT	CASTDLRRGNQPQHF
TRBV20-1	NA	TRBD1	TRBJ1-2	TGCAGTGCTAGAGATCGAGGAACAGGGGGCTATGGCTACACCTTC	CSARDRGTGGYGYTF
TRBV13	few	TRBD1	TRBJ1-3	TGTGCCAGCAGCTTAATGGCCGGGACAGGGGGTGCCGGTGGAAACACCATATATTTT	CASSLMAGTGGAGGNTIYF
TRBV12-3/TRBV12-4	NA	NA	TRBJ2-7	TGTGCCAGCAGTCCCCGTCTGGGGGCGGGCTCCGAGCAGTACTTC	CASSPRLGAGSEQYF
TRBV6-1	few	NA	TRBJ2-5	TGTGCCAGCAGTGAAAGACAGACCTTCCAAGAGACCCAGTACTTC	CASSERQTFQETQYF
TRBV2	few	NA	TRBJ1-2	TGTGCCAGAGGACTGACGAACTATGGCTACACCTTC	CARGLTNYGYTF
TRBV2	few	TRBD1	TRBJ2-7	TGTGCCAGCAACCTGCGGGACAGGGGGTACGAGCAGTACTTC	CASNLRDRGYEQYF
TRBV4-3	few	NA	TRBJ2-3	TGCGCCAGCAGCCAAGGGGGACACCCCACAGATACGCAGTATTTT	CASSQGGHPTDTQYF
TRBV20-1	NA	TRBD1	TRBJ1-5	TGCAGTGCTAGAGAACAGGGGGATGAAATCAATCAGCCCCAGCATTTT	CSAREQGDEINQPQHF
TRBV4-2	NA	TRBD2	TRBJ2-5	TGTGCCAGCAGCCAAGATCAAAGCGGGGTTCAAGAGACCCAGTACTTC	CASSQDQSGVQETQYF
TRBV7-9	NA	TRBD1	TRBJ2-6	TGTGCCAGCAGCGGGCCCCGGGACAGATCTGGGGCCAACGTCCTGACTTTC	CASSGPRDRSGANVLTF
TRBV27	few	NA	TRBJ1-2	TGTGCCAGCAGCTCACATTTAGGGGTCTATGGCTACACCTTC	CASSSHLGVYGYTF
TRBV5-1	NA	NA	TRBJ1-1	TGCGCCAGCAAGTACAGGGACACGAACACTGAAGCTTTCTTT	CASKYRDTNTEAFF
TRBV5-4	few	TRBD2	TRBJ2-7	TGTGCCAGCAGCGACGGGACTAGCCTCTACGAGCAGTACTTC	CASSDGTSLYEQYF
TRBV5-4	NA	TRBD1	TRBJ2-2	TGTGCCAGCAGCTTCGGGACAGGGGTGAACACCGGGGAGCTGTTTTTT	CASSFGTGVNTGELFF
TRBV6-6	many	NA	TRBJ1-1	TGTGCCAGCAGTTACTCGGGGGGGTACACTGAAGCTTTCTTT	CASSYSGGYTEAFF
TRBV7-4	NA	NA	TRBJ1-1	TGTGCCAGCAGCACCACGGGAGGCCACACTGAAGCTTTCTTT	CASSTTGGHTEAFF
TRBV4-1	NA	NA	TRBJ1-5	TGCGCCAGCAGCCAGAGGAGAGGGAACCAGCCCCAGCATTTT	CASSQRRGNQPQHF
TRBV12-3/TRBV12-4	few	TRBD2	TRBJ2-1	TGTGCCAGCAGCTCCTGGGGGGGTGAGCAGTTCTTC	CASSSWGGEQFF
TRBV4-1	few	NA	TRBJ1-5	TGCGCCAGCAGCCGGGACCCCGAGGGAGATCAGCCCCAGCATTTT	CASSRDPEGDQPQHF
TRBV12-3/TRBV12-4	many	TRBD2	TRBJ2-1	TGTGCCAGCAGTTCGGGACTAGCGGGGGTCCGGGAGCAGTTCTTC	CASSSGLAGVREQFF
TRBV7-8	many	NA	TRBJ1-1	TGTGCCAGCAGCTCGACTTCTAAGATGAACACTGAAGCTTTCTTT	CASSSTSKMNTEAFF
TRBV27	NA	NA	TRBJ2-5	TGTGCCAGCAGCGGCGGGAAAGGGTACCAAGAGACCCAGTACTTC	CASSGGKGYQETQYF
TRBV20-1	NA	NA	TRBJ2-2	TGCAGTGCCCGGGGAGAGGGGACCGGGGAGCTGTTTTTT	CSARGEGTGELFF
TRBV6-4	NA	NA	TRBJ2-2	TGTGCCAGCAGTGACCGGGCGGCAAACACCGGGGAGCTGTTTTTT	CASSDRAANTGELFF
TRBV6-5	few	TRBD2	TRBJ2-5	TGTGCCAGCAGTTACTCAAGCGGGGGGTCCCTGGAGACCCAGTACTTC	CASSYSSGGSLETQYF